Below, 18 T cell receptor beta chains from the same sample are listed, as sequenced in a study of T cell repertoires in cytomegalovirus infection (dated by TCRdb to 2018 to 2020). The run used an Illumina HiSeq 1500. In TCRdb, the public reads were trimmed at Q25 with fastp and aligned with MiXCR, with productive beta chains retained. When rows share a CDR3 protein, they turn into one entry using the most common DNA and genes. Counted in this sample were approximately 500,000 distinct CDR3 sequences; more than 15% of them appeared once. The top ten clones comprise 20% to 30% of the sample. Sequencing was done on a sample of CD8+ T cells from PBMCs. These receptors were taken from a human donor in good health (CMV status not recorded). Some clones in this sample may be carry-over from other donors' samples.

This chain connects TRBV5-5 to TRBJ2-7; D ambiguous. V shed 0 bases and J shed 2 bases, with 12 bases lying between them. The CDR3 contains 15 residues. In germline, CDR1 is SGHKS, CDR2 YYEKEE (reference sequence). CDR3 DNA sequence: TGTGCCAGCAGCTTGGAAAGTTTCCACCCCTACGAGCAGTACTTC. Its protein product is CASSLESFHPYEQYF.

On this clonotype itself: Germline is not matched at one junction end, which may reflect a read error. CDR3 sequence: CTSSYGTGDKDGYTF. The CDR3 DNA reads as TGTACCAGCAGTTACGGGACAGGGGACAAGGATGGCTACACCTTC. The rearrangement uses TRBV6-5 and TRBJ1-2, with 10 bases matching TRBD1. The CDR3 runs to 15 residues. Looked up from germline, CDR1 is MNHEY and CDR2 is SVGAGI.

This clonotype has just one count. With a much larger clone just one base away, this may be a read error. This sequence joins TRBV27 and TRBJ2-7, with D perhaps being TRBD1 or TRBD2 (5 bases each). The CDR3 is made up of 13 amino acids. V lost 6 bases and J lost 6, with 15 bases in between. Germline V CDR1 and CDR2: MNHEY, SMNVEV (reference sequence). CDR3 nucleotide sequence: TGTGCCAGCAGCGGGGCATTTCTCTGCGAGCAGTACTTC. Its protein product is CASSGAFLCEQYF.

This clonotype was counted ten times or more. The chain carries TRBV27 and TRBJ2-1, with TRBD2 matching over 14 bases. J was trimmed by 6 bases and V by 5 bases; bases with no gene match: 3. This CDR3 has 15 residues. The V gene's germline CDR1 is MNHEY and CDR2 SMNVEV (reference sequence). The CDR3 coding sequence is TGTGCCAGCAGTCCCGGGACTAGCGGGAGCAATGAGCAGTTCTTC. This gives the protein CASSPGTSGSNEQFF.

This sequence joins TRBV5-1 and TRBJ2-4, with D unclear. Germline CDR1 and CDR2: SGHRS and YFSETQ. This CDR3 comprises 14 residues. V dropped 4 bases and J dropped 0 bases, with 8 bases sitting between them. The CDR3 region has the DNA TGCGCCAGCAGCACCTTTATAGCCAAAAACATTCAGTACTTC. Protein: CASSTFIAKNIQYF.

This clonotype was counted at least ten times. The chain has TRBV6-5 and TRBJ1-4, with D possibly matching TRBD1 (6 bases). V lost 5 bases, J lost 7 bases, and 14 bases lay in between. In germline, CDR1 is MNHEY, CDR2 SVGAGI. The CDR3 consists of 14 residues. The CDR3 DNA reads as TGTGCCAGCAGTATGACAGGTGGGAGTGAAAAACTGTTTTTT. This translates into CASSMTGGSEKLFF.

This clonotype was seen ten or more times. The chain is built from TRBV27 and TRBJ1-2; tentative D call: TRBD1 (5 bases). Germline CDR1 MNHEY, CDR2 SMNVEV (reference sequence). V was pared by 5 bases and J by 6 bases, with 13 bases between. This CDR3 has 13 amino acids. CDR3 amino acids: CASSPPGVDGYTF. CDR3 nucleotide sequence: TGTGCCAGCAGTCCTCCGGGGGTGGATGGCTACACCTTC.

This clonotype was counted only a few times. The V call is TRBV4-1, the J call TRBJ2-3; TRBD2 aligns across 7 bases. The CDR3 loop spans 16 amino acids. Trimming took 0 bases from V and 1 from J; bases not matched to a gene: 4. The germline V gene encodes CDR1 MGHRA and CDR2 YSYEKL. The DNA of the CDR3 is TGCGCCAGCAGCCAAGACCCTAGCGGAGGCACAGATACGCAGTATTTT. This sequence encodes CASSQDPSGGTDTQYF.

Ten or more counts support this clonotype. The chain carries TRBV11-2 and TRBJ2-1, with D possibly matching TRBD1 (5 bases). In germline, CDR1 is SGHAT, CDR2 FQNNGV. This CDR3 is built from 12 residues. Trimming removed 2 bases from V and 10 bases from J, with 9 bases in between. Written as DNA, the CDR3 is TGTGCCAGCAGCTTATTGGGGCCCGAGCAGTTCTTC. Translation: CASSLLGPEQFF.

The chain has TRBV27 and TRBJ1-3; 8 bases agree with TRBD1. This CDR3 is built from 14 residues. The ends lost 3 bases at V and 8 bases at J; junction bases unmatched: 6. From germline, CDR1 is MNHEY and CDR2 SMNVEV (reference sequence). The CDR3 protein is CASSFGRTGYTIYF. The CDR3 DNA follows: TGTGCCAGCAGTTTCGGCAGGACAGGGTACACCATATATTTT.

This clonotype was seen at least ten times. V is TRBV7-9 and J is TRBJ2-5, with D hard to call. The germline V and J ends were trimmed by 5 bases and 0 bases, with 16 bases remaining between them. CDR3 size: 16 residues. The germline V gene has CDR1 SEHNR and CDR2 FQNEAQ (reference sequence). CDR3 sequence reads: CASSGRLSHYQETQYF. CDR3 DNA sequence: TGTGCCAGCAGCGGCAGGCTTTCACATTACCAAGAGACCCAGTACTTC.

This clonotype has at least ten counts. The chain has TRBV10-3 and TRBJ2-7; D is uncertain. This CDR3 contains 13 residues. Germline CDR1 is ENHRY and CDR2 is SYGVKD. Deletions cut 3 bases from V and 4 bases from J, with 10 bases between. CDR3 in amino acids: CAISETETYEQYF. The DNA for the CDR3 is TGTGCCATCAGTGAAACCGAGACATACGAGCAGTACTTC.

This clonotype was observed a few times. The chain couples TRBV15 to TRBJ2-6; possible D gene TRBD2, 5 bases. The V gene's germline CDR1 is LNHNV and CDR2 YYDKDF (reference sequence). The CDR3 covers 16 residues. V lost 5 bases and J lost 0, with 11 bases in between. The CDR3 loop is CATSGYRGSGANVLTF. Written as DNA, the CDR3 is TGTGCCACCAGCGGGTACCGGGGCTCTGGGGCCAACGTCCTGACTTTC. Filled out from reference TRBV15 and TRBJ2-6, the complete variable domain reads DAMVIQNPRYQVTQFGKPVTLSCSQTLNHNVMYWYQQKSSQAPKLLFHYYDKDFNNEADTPDNFQSRRPNTSFCFLDIRSPGLGDTAMYLCATSGYRGSGANVLTFGAGSRLTVL.

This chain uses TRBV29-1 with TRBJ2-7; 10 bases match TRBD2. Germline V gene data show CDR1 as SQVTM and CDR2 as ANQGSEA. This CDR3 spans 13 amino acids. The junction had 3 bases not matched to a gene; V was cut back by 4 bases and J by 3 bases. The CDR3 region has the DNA TGCAGCGTTGGACTAGCGGGCTTCTACGAGCAGTACTTC. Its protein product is CSVGLAGFYEQYF.

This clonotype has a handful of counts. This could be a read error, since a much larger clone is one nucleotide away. CDR3 sequence: CAITQGTEAFF. CDR3 nucleotides: TGTGCCATCACACAGGGCACTGAAGCTTTCTTT. The chain joins TRBV6-6 to TRBJ1-1, with a tentative D call TRBD1 (6 bases). The germline V and J ends were trimmed by 10 bases and 4 bases, with 10 bases remaining between them. From germline, CDR1 is MNHNY and CDR2 SVGAGI (reference sequence). CDR3 length: 11 amino acids.

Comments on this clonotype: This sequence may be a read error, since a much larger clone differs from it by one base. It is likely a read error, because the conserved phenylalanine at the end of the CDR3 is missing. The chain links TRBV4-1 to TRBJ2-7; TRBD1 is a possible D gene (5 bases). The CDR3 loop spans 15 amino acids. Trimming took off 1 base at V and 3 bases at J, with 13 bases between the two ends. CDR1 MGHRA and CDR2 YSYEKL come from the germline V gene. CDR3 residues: CASSQGGTAVYEQYL. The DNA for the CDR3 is TGCGCCAGCAGCCAAGGGGGCACAGCCGTCTACGAGCAGTACTTA.

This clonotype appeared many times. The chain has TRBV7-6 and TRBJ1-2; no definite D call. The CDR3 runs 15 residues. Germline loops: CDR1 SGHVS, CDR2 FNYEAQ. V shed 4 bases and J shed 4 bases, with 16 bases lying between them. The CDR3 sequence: CASSSGGVGSYGYTF. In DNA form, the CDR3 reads TGTGCCAGCAGCTCCGGTGGGGTAGGGAGCTATGGCTACACCTTC.

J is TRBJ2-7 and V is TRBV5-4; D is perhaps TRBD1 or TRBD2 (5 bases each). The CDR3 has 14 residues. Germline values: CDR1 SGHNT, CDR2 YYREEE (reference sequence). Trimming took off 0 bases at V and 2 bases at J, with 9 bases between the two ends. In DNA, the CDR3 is TGTGCCAGCAGCTTGGTAGGGGACGCCTACGAGCAGTACTTC. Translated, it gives CASSLVGDAYEQYF.